The 4 T cell receptor beta chains below all came from one sample that was sequenced in a study of human CD4 T cells and Enterobacteriaceae. Memory CD4+ T cells were sorted as all CD4+ cells except CD45RA+CCR7+CD95- naive cells, over 95% pure. The table came from immunoSEQ multiplex PCR; TCRdb's copy has only in-frame clones and leaves some out. This sample has tens of thousands of clones, with approximately 78% found just once. Source material: memory CD4+ T cells from blood. These receptors all stem from a human donor in good health.

This rearrangement joins TRBV27 to TRBJ1-2; 11 nucleotides line up with TRBD1. The germline V gene encodes CDR1 MNHEY and CDR2 SMNVEV (reference sequence). CDR3 length: 14 residues. After removal of 6 bases from V and 5 bases from J, the junction contained 5 bases not matched to a gene. The CDR3 bases are TGTGCCAGCAGGGACAGGGGGCGCGGGTATGGCTACACCTTC. As protein: CASRDRGRGYGYTF.

The V call is TRBV10-1, the J call TRBJ2-3; 10 nucleotides match TRBD2. CDR1 and CDR2 (germline): WNHNN, SYGVQD (reference sequence). The CDR3 spans 17 residues. V trimming: 2 bases; J trimming: 1 base; junction bases outside the gene matches: 6. The CDR3 loop is CASSERSLAGGTDTQYF. The CDR3 DNA reads TGCGCCAGCAGTGAGAGAAGCCTAGCGGGGGGCACAGATACGCAGTATTTT.

The chain couples TRBV27 to TRBJ2-5; D unclear. CDR3 length: 16 amino acids. From germline, CDR1 is MNHEY and CDR2 SMNVEV (reference sequence). Trimming took off 3 bases at V and 5 bases at J, with 19 bases between the two ends. In DNA, the CDR3 is TGTGCCAGCAGTTTTCGGTTGACCCCTCAAGGGGAGACCCAGTACTTC. Translating it yields CASSFRLTPQGETQYF.

The chain recombines TRBV4-1 with TRBJ2-1; the match to TRBD2 covers 8 bases. Germline values: CDR1 MGHRA, CDR2 YSYEKL. The CDR3 has 18 amino acids. Germline trimming cut 0 bases from V and 0 bases from J; bases unmatched to any gene: 7. The CDR3 DNA sequence: TGCGCCAGCAGCCAAGAAGGGCTAGCGGGTAGCTCCTACAATGAGCAGTTCTTC. Protein product: CASSQEGLAGSSYNEQFF.